This TCR beta chain was observed in a study of T cells in Graves' hyperthyroidism and ophthalmopathy. Notes on the study in general: The model predicted ophthalmopathy a median approximately 6 months before onset. The majority of expanded thyroid clonotypes above 0.001 also appeared in blood.

This clonotype appeared many times. Antigen: not known. Uncontrolled infection, other autoimmune disease, pregnancy or lactation disqualified patients from enrolment. Extraction of PBMCs used 9 to 10 ml of fresh peripheral blood. Amplified TCR beta CDR3 regions came from RNA transcripts. Using the HTBI primer set, a first-round RT-PCR was run on the TCR CDR3. TCRdb analysed the multiplex PCR reads with MiXCR anew, one entry per CDR3 protein. The table shows about 620,000 distinct CDR3 sequences, with roughly 17% occurring only once. V shed 5 bases and J shed 2 bases, with 15 bases lying between them. The CDR3 runs to 16 residues. Germline V gene data show CDR1 as SGHTA and CDR2 as FQGNSA.

This chain links TRBV7-2 with TRBJ2-2; TRBD1 or TRBD2 may be the D gene (6 bases each). The sequencing sample was made of blood. This clonotype originated in a woman in her thirties with Graves' hyperthyroidism. CDR3 in DNA: TGTGCCAGCAGCCCGGGGGCGATGTCCAACACCGGGGAGCTGTTTTTT. Translated: CASSPGAMSNTGELFF.